These 26 T cell receptor beta chains were sequenced from one sample in a study of cytomegalovirus exposure and HLA in healthy donors. PCR employed 60 Vbeta and 13 Jbeta primers. Libraries were prepared by immunoSEQ multiplex PCR; TCRdb keeps only in-frame clonotypes and omits some of them. The sample lists 150,000 to 200,000 clones, around 80% occurring once. Sequences were obtained from PBMCs. The receptors were sampled from a woman in her thirties or forties in good health and CMV-seronegative.

The chain carries TRBV25-1 and TRBJ2-2; D remains unclear. Germline CDR1 and CDR2: MGHDK and SYGVNS. This CDR3 has 18 amino acids. Trimming cost V 1 base and J 2 bases, with 17 bases left between them. CDR3 in amino acids: CASSEWPRGDINTGELFF. The CDR3 DNA is TGTGCCAGCAGTGAATGGCCCCGTGGTGATATTAACACCGGGGAGCTGTTTTTT. The whole variable domain, remainder taken from reference TRBV25-1 and TRBJ2-2, is EADIYQTPRYLVIGTGKKITLECSQTMGHDKMYWYQQDPGMELHLIHYSYGVNSTEKGDLSSESTVSRIRTEHFPLTLESARPSHTSQYLCASSEWPRGDINTGELFFGEGSRLTVL.

This clone was seen only a few times. V usage is TRBV5-4 and J usage is TRBJ2-2; TRBD1 might be the D (5 bases). Germline-derived CDR1 and CDR2 are SGHNT and YYREEE (reference sequence). The CDR3 runs 17 residues. Trimming took 0 bases from V and 2 from J, leaving 14 bases between them. Written as DNA, the CDR3 is TGTGCCAGCAGCTTGGTATGGGGCGGAGCAAACACCGGGGAGCTGTTTTTT. Translated: CASSLVWGGANTGELFF.

The chain has TRBV5-4 and TRBJ2-1, with 10 bases identical to TRBD2. The CDR3 totals 15 residues. V was pared by 5 bases and J by 4 bases, with 6 bases of the junction left unmatched. Per the germline V gene, CDR1 is SGHNT and CDR2 is YYREEE (reference sequence). As DNA, the CDR3 is TGTGCCAGCAGAAAAGGACTAGCGGAATACAATGAGCAGTTCTTC. Translating it yields CASRKGLAEYNEQFF. Supplemented by reference TRBV5-4 and TRBJ2-1, the full variable domain reads ETGVTQSPTHLIKTRGQQVTLRCSSQSGHNTVSWYQQALGQGPQFIFQYYREEENGRGNFPPRFSGLQFPNYSSELNVNALELDDSALYLCASRKGLAEYNEQFFGPGTRLTVL.

V usage is TRBV9 and J usage is TRBJ1-4; D unresolved. The CDR3 is made up of 15 amino acids. The germline V and J ends were trimmed by 4 bases and 8 bases, with 18 bases remaining between them. Germline V CDR1 and CDR2: SGDLS, YYNGEE. The CDR3 nucleotides are TGTGCCAGCAGCCCCCGCGGGGTTATTGGGGAAAAACTGTTTTTT. Amino acid sequence: CASSPRGVIGEKLFF.

This clone came up a few times. The chain combines TRBV5-5 with TRBJ2-7; TRBD1 aligns across 11 bases. Looked up from germline, CDR1 is SGHKS and CDR2 is YYEKEE (reference sequence). The J segment lost 6 bases and the V segment lost 3 bases, leaving 8 bases of the junction unmatched. This CDR3 is built from 15 residues. The CDR3, as DNA: TGTGCCAGCAGCTCGGGACAGGGGGGATTTGGCGAGCAGTACGTC. As protein: CASSSGQGGFGEQYV.

The rearrangement links TRBV21-1 to TRBJ2-5; the table calls TRBD2, which could not be checked here. TRBV21-1 is a pseudogene. This CDR3 spans 16 amino acids. In DNA form, the CDR3 reads TGTGCCAGCAGCAAAGGCGGGGGATGGGACGCACAGACCCAGTACTTC. It codes for CASSKGGGWDAQTQYF.

As concerns this clone: This specimen includes other DNA sequences encoding the same CDR3. This sequence joins TRBV7-2 and TRBJ2-3; 11 nucleotides align to TRBD2. Trimming took 2 bases from V and 3 from J; bases not matched to a gene: 4. Germline CDR1 SGHTA, CDR2 FQGNSA. The CDR3 consists of 16 residues. This CDR3 is CASSLRTSGRTDTQYF. The CDR3 DNA reads TGTGCCAGCAGCTTAAGAACTAGCGGGAGAACAGATACGCAGTATTTT. Using reference TRBV7-2 and TRBJ2-3 for the parts outside the CDR3, the full variable domain is GAGVSQSPSNKVTEKGKDVELRCDPISGHTALYWYRQSLGQGLEFLIYFQGNSAPDKSGLPSDRFSAERTGGSVSTLTIQRTQQEDSAVYLCASSLRTSGRTDTQYFGPGTRLTVL.

This chain links TRBV30 with TRBJ1-3; 7 bases align to TRBD1. Trimming cost V 2 bases and J 4 bases; bases outside gene matches: 14. The CDR3 has 17 amino acids. Germline assignment: CDR1 GTSNPN and CDR2 SVGIG (reference sequence). CDR3 loop: CAWSRTRQGLTGNTIYF. The DNA for the CDR3 is TGTGCCTGGAGTAGAACACGACAGGGATTAACCGGAAACACCATATATTTT.

The CDR3 sequence is CASSLSGDGTEAFF. The CDR3 nucleotides read TGTGCCAGCAGTTTATCAGGGGACGGGACTGAAGCTTTCTTT. V gene TRBV28 combines with J gene TRBJ1-1, with a tentative D call TRBD1 (6 bases). The CDR3 has 14 amino acids. Trimming left V 1 base short and J 5 bases short, with 11 bases between. Germline V gene data show CDR1 as MDHEN and CDR2 as SYDVKM.

The chain has TRBV21-1 and TRBJ2-2; TRBD2, the D gene given by the table, was not confirmed from the DNA. TRBV21-1 is a known pseudogene. This CDR3 has 15 amino acids. CDR3 amino acids: CASSPRKIPTGELFF. The CDR3 region has the DNA TGTGCCAGCAGCCCGCGGAAGATCCCGACCGGGGAGCTGTTTTTT.

The rearrangement uses TRBV2 and TRBJ2-1; D is uncertain. The germline gives CDR1 SNHLY, CDR2 FYNNEI. The CDR3 covers 15 residues. V lost 4 bases and J 0 bases, leaving 10 bases between the germline ends. The CDR3 DNA reads TGTGCCAGCAGTGCACAGTTATACTCCTACAATGAGCAGTTCTTC. Its protein product is CASSAQLYSYNEQFF.

The chain employs TRBV5-6 and TRBJ2-3, with TRBD2 as a possible D gene (5 bases). V dropped 0 bases and J dropped 4 bases, with 21 bases sitting between them. Looked up from germline, CDR1 is SGHDT and CDR2 is YYEEEE. The CDR3 covers 18 residues. This CDR3 reads CASSLARGTAPLADTQYF. As DNA, the CDR3 is TGTGCCAGCAGCTTGGCCCGGGGTACTGCCCCTTTGGCAGATACGCAGTATTTT.

The chain recombines TRBV13 with TRBJ1-5; D remains unclear. The germline CDR1 and CDR2 sequences are PRHDT and FYEKMQ (reference sequence). The CDR3 consists of 14 residues. Trimming shortened V by 3 bases and J by 0 bases, and 6 bases separated the two germline ends. The CDR3 loop is CASSLGHSNQPQHF. CDR3 coding DNA: TGTGCCAGCAGCTTGGGCCATAGCAATCAGCCCCAGCATTTT.

This clone was seen a handful of times. V is TRBV28 and J is TRBJ1-1, with unresolved D. CDR3 length: 12 amino acids. Germline-derived CDR1 and CDR2 are MDHEN and SYDVKM. The germline V and J ends were trimmed by 5 bases and 14 bases, with 18 bases remaining between them. The CDR3 DNA reads TGTGCCAGCAGTATATTGGAGGGTCCACGGTTCTTT. The encoded protein is CASSILEGPRFF.

This clone was detected once. V gene TRBV19 combines with J gene TRBJ2-5; 9 bases align to TRBD1. Germline values: CDR1 LNHDA, CDR2 SQIVND (reference sequence). The CDR3 contains 17 residues. The ends lost 5 bases at V and 5 bases at J; junction bases unmatched: 15. DNA for the CDR3: TGTGCCAGTAGTTACAGTATTCCGGGACAGGGTTTGGAGACCCAGTACTTC. Translating it yields CASSYSIPGQGLETQYF.

V gene TRBV27 combines with J gene TRBJ1-2; 7 bases match TRBD1. The CDR3 is 13 amino acids. CDR1 and CDR2 from the germline V gene are MNHEY and SMNVEV (reference sequence). Trimming removed 5 bases from V and 11 bases from J; junction bases left unmatched: 11. As DNA, the CDR3 is TGTGCCAGCAGTCAAACCCGGGACAGACCTTACACCTTC. This gives the protein CASSQTRDRPYTF.

The chain carries TRBV30 and TRBJ1-5; TRBD1 matches 10 bases. V gave up 2 bases and J gave up 5 bases; unmatched junction bases: 3. The germline gives CDR1 GTSNPN, CDR2 SVGIG (reference sequence). The CDR3 spans 14 residues. CDR3 region: CAWSPGTGDQPQHF. CDR3 DNA: TGTGCCTGGAGTCCAGGGACAGGGGATCAGCCCCAGCATTTT.

This chain joins TRBV2 and TRBJ1-1; 7 bases match TRBD1. J was trimmed by 4 bases and V by 7 bases; bases with no gene match: 15. The germline CDR1 and CDR2 sequences are SNHLY and FYNNEI. The CDR3 totals 16 residues. CDR3 sequence: CASTPQLARGSTEAFF. As DNA, the CDR3 is TGTGCCAGCACCCCCCAGCTTGCCAGGGGGAGCACTGAAGCTTTCTTT. Full variable domain (missing parts from reference TRBV2 and TRBJ1-1): EPEVTQTPSHQVTQMGQEVILRCVPISNHLYFYWYRQILGQKVEFLVSFYNNEISEKSEIFDDQFSVERPDGSNFTLKIRSTKLEDSAMYFCASTPQLARGSTEAFFGQGTRLTVV.

The V gene is TRBV7-2, the J gene TRBJ2-1, with TRBD2 matching 9 bases. CDR1 is SGHTA and CDR2 is FQGNSA in the germline V gene. J lost 5 bases, V lost 4 bases, and 6 bases had no gene match. The CDR3 covers 15 residues. The CDR3 DNA follows: TGTGCCAGCAGCTCGGGACTAGCCCCAGACAATGAGCAGTTCTTC. It codes for CASSSGLAPDNEQFF.

CDR3 in DNA: TGTGCCAGCAGCTTAAGAGGCCACACCATATATTTT. This translates into CASSLRGHTIYF. V is TRBV11-3 and J is TRBJ1-3; D unresolved. Trimming removed 2 bases from V and 8 bases from J, with 7 bases in between. CDR3 length: 12 residues. Germline V gene sequence: CDR1 SGHNT, CDR2 YENEEA.

The chain uses TRBV5-6 and TRBJ2-1; 7 bases are shared with TRBD1. Germline values: CDR1 SGHDT, CDR2 YYEEEE. This CDR3 contains 15 residues. With V trimmed by 0 bases and J by 4 bases, 4 bases remained unmatched. CDR3 in DNA: TGTGCCAGCAGCTTGGAAGGGACAGCTTACAATGAGCAGTTCTTC. Translating it yields CASSLEGTAYNEQFF.

The V gene is TRBV5-4, the J gene TRBJ2-3; 9 bases line up with TRBD2. J lost 3 bases, V lost 3 bases, and 5 bases had no gene match. This CDR3 has 15 residues. Germline loops: CDR1 SGHNT, CDR2 YYREEE (reference sequence). The CDR3 DNA sequence: TGTGCCAGCAGCTCGACGGGACTAGCAACAGATACGCAGTATTTT. As protein: CASSSTGLATDTQYF.

V usage is TRBV6-1 and J usage is TRBJ2-5; perhaps TRBD1 as D (6 bases). The germline CDR1 and CDR2 sequences are MNHNS and SASEGT. Trimming took 6 bases from V and 3 from J, leaving 11 bases between them. The CDR3 has 13 residues. In DNA, the CDR3 is TGTGCCAGCAGGTGGGCAGGGGAAGAGACCCAGTACTTC. This translates into CASRWAGEETQYF.

V is TRBV4-3 and J is TRBJ2-3; TRBD2 matches 7 bases. The CDR3 covers 15 residues. Unmatched junction bases numbered 6, after V lost 0 bases and J lost 6 bases. CDR1 and CDR2 from the germline V gene are LGHNA and YSLEER. CDR3 in DNA: TGCGCCAGCAGCCAAGACTTAGCCGGGAGGGATACGCAGTATTTT. The encoded protein is CASSQDLAGRDTQYF.

This clone turned up a few times. V and J are TRBV7-3 and TRBJ1-1; D not certain. The V and J ends lost 5 bases and 0 bases respectively, with 10 bases between them. This CDR3 is 14 amino acids long. Per the germline V gene, CDR1 is SGHTA and CDR2 is FQGTGA. DNA of the CDR3: TGTGCCAGCAGCCAAGGTAGCCTGAACACTGAAGCTTTCTTT. Protein product: CASSQGSLNTEAFF.

CDR3 bases: TGTGCCAGCAGTAGGGGAGGAAGGACTGAAGCTTTCTTT. It yields the protein CASSRGGRTEAFF. The chain links TRBV27 to TRBJ1-1, with D possibly TRBD1 on 5 matching bases. Germline V lookup: CDR1 MNHEY, CDR2 SMNVEV (reference sequence). Trimming cost V 5 bases and J 5 bases, with 12 bases left between them. CDR3 length: 13 residues.